The 24 T cell receptor beta chains given below trace back to one sample, sequenced in a study of T cells in Graves' hyperthyroidism and ophthalmopathy. RNA transcripts yielded amplified TCR beta CDR3 regions. A first-round RT-PCR of the TCR CDR3 used the HTBI primer set. Each CDR3 protein gets one entry after TCRdb re-called the multiplex PCR reads with MiXCR. This table holds hundreds of thousands of distinct CDR3 sequences, about 14% found once. The sample comprised blood. These receptor sequences come from a woman aged 18-35 years with Graves' hyperthyroidism.

This clonotype was counted at least ten times. V and J are TRBV3-1 and TRBJ1-1; D might be TRBD1 (5 bases). Per germline, CDR1 LGHDT and CDR2 YNNKEL (reference sequence). This CDR3 has 15 residues. Deletions cut 0 bases from V and 4 bases from J, with 12 bases between. The CDR3 DNA reads TGTGCCAGCAGCCAAGATAGTGGGGGGTCCACTGAAGCTTTCTTT. Residues: CASSQDSGGSTEAFF.

This clonotype showed up many times. The chain uses TRBV30 and TRBJ1-1; 8 bases are shared with TRBD1. J gave up 4 bases and V 5 bases, and 6 bases lay outside the gene matches. The CDR3 sequence is 13 residues long. Germline assignment: CDR1 GTSNPN and CDR2 SVGIG (reference sequence). The CDR3 DNA reads as TGTGCCTGGCAGCTCACAGGGGGCACTGAAGCTTTCTTT. This translates into CAWQLTGGTEAFF.

The chain links TRBV18 to TRBJ1-5, with 9 bases that match TRBD1. Germline loops: CDR1 KGHSH, CDR2 LQKENI. This CDR3 spans 15 amino acids. Trimming removed 3 bases from V and 3 bases from J; junction bases left unmatched: 3. The CDR3 region has the DNA TGTGCCAGCTCACCGACAGGGGGGCCCAATCAGCCCCAGCATTTT. This codes for CASSPTGGPNQPQHF.

Many counts were recorded for this clonotype. The J gene is TRBJ2-1, the V gene TRBV28; a possible D gene is TRBD1 (5 bases). The germline V gene encodes CDR1 MDHEN and CDR2 SYDVKM. Trimming pared 1 base from V and 12 bases from J, leaving 10 bases between. The CDR3 has 12 amino acids. CDR3 DNA sequence: TGTGCCAGCAGTTTATCCCCAGGGCGGCAGTTCTTC. The encoded protein is CASSLSPGRQFF.

This clonotype occurred many times. The genes are TRBV20-1 and TRBJ1-1; D is unclear. V was pared by 4 bases and J by 4 bases, with 16 bases between. Germline V gene lookup returns CDR1 DFQATT and CDR2 SNEGSKA (reference sequence). This CDR3 region has 14 residues. The CDR3 nucleotides are TGCAGTGCTAAAGTCCCTATCATGAGCACTGAAGCTTTCTTT. It yields the protein CSAKVPIMSTEAFF.

This clonotype was seen only a few times. This chain connects TRBV4-3 to TRBJ2-5, with TRBD2 matching 7 bases. With V trimmed by 3 bases and J by 3 bases, 7 bases remained unmatched. There are 15 residues in the CDR3. Germline loops: CDR1 LGHNA, CDR2 YSLEER. The CDR3 here is CASSQAPTSKETQYF. The DNA of the CDR3 is TGCGCCAGCAGCCAGGCCCCGACTAGCAAAGAGACCCAGTACTTC.

This clonotype was recorded at least ten times. V and J are TRBV2 and TRBJ1-6; D unresolved. V was cut by 4 bases and J by 8 bases, with 9 bases left in between. CDR1 and CDR2 (germline): SNHLY, FYNNEI. This CDR3 contains 13 residues. As DNA, the CDR3 is TGTGCCAGCAGTGGTTCAAGGGATTCACCCCTCCACTTT. Translating it yields CASSGSRDSPLHF. The whole variable domain, remainder taken from reference TRBV2 and TRBJ1-6, is EPEVTQTPSHQVTQMGQEVILRCVPISNHLYFYWYRQILGQKVEFLVSFYNNEISEKSEIFDDQFSVERPDGSNFTLKIRSTKLEDSAMYFCASSGSRDSPLHFGNGTRLTVT.

The J gene is TRBJ1-6, the V gene TRBV6-1; D possibly corresponds to TRBD1 (5 bases). Germline CDR1 MNHNS, CDR2 SASEGT. V was shortened by 5 bases and J by 9 bases, with 20 bases between the two germline ends. The CDR3 runs 16 residues. The chain's CDR3 is CASSYPPGERGSPLHF. DNA for the CDR3: TGTGCCAGCAGTTACCCCCCGGGGGAGAGAGGTTCACCCCTCCACTTT.

Many counts were recorded for this clonotype. The V gene is TRBV4-2, the J gene TRBJ2-1; 9 nucleotides align to TRBD2. In germline, CDR1 is LGHNA, CDR2 YNFKEQ. Germline trimming cut 4 bases from V and 6 bases from J; bases unmatched to any gene: 7. The CDR3 has 15 residues. CDR3 coding DNA: TGTGCCAGCAGCCGAACCGGGACTAGCCCCAATGAGCAGTTCTTC. Its translation: CASSRTGTSPNEQFF.

This clonotype showed up many times. The CDR3 nucleotides read TGTGCCAGCAGACGGGACAGCTATCCTGAAGCTTTCTTT. It codes for CASRRDSYPEAFF. The chain joins TRBV2 to TRBJ1-1, with 7 bases fitting TRBD1. CDR1 SNHLY and CDR2 FYNNEI come from the germline V gene. V was clipped by 6 bases and J by 6 bases; unmatched bases: 7. There are 13 residues in the CDR3.

This clonotype was counted at least ten times. The rearrangement links TRBV28 to TRBJ2-7, with TRBD2 matching 7 bases. Germline V CDR1 and CDR2: MDHEN, SYDVKM. CDR3 length: 17 amino acids. Trimming took 1 base from V and 0 from J; bases not matched to a gene: 9. CDR3 loop: CASSLYWRRERSYEQYF. CDR3 in DNA: TGTGCCAGCAGTTTATATTGGAGGCGGGAGCGCTCCTACGAGCAGTACTTC.

This chain links TRBV9 with TRBJ2-3, with TRBD1 as a possible D gene (6 bases). Germline V gene sequence: CDR1 SGDLS, CDR2 YYNGEE. This CDR3 is built from 14 residues. Between the trimmed V and J ends, which lost 0 bases and 4 bases, there was a span of 9 bases. Here the CDR3 reads CASSVGRGPDTQYF. The CDR3 DNA sequence: TGTGCCAGCAGCGTAGGCAGGGGCCCAGATACGCAGTATTTT.

This chain joins TRBV7-9 and TRBJ2-2; 9 bases agree with TRBD1. This CDR3 is built from 17 residues. Losses at the gene ends were 2 bases for V and 6 bases for J; bases not matched to a gene: 10. Germline V gives CDR1 SEHNR, CDR2 FQNEAQ (reference sequence). In nucleotides, the CDR3 is TGTGCCAGCAGCTTACCCTTACCGGGACAGGGAGCCGGGGAGCTGTTTTTT. This encodes CASSLPLPGQGAGELFF.

This clonotype occurred many times. The chain joins TRBV13 to TRBJ2-2; 9 bases fit TRBD2. V gave up 3 bases and J gave up 5 bases; unmatched junction bases: 4. Germline V gene lookup returns CDR1 PRHDT and CDR2 FYEKMQ (reference sequence). CDR3 length equals 15 residues. The CDR3 loop is CASSFPSGTTGELFF. CDR3 coding DNA: TGTGCCAGCAGCTTCCCTAGCGGGACAACCGGGGAGCTGTTTTTT.

This clonotype came up once. A single base separates this from a much larger clone, so it may be a read error. Lacking the conserved final phenylalanine or tryptophan, this CDR3 likely reflects a read error. The V call is TRBV5-1, the J call TRBJ2-3; D not certain. The CDR3 is 14 residues long. V lost 4 bases and J lost 2, with 11 bases in between. The germline CDR1 and CDR2 sequences are SGHRS and YFSETQ. As DNA, the CDR3 is TGCGCCAGCAGCCGCCAGACACCCACAGATACGCAGTATCTT. Protein: CASSRQTPTDTQYL.

In the case of this clonotype: A clone one base away is much larger, so this may be a read error. The chain employs TRBV29-1 and TRBJ2-3; D is ambiguous. This CDR3 contains 12 residues. Germline values: CDR1 SQVTM, CDR2 ANQGSEA. This CDR3 reads CSVAASADAQYF. In DNA, the CDR3 is TGCAGCGTTGCCGCTTCGGCAGATGCGCAGTATTTT.

This clonotype was seen more than once but under ten times. CDR3 loop: CASSLYSSKQPQHF. The CDR3 nucleotides are TGTGCCAGCAGTTTATACAGTTCGAAGCAGCCCCAGCATTTT. The J gene is TRBJ1-5, the V gene TRBV27; D uncertain. Germline V gene lookup returns CDR1 MNHEY and CDR2 SMNVEV (reference sequence). CDR3 length equals 14 residues. Trimming removed 1 base at V and 7 bases at J, with 11 bases between.

This clonotype was observed once. This chain joins TRBV12-3 or TRBV12-4 and TRBJ2-3; 14 positions agree with TRBD2. J was trimmed by 4 bases and V by 5 bases; bases with no gene match: 11. The CDR3 is made up of 18 amino acids. This chain's CDR3 is CASSRGTSGRKVADTQYF. The DNA for the CDR3 is TGTGCCAGCAGTCGAGGGACTAGCGGGAGAAAGGTCGCAGATACGCAGTATTTT.

This clonotype was detected ten times or more. V and J are TRBV6-1 and TRBJ2-2; tentatively, D is TRBD2 (6 bases). CDR1 and CDR2 from the germline V gene are MNHNS and SASEGT. CDR3 length: 15 amino acids. The V gene lost 6 bases and the J gene lost 2 bases, with 13 bases spanning the gap. In DNA, the CDR3 is TGTGCCAGCAGCCGGGACTGGAGAAACACCGGGGAGCTGTTTTTT. Translation gives CASSRDWRNTGELFF.

The V call is TRBV12-3 or TRBV12-4, the J call TRBJ2-3; D remains ambiguous. The V end was cut by 7 bases, the J end by 4 bases, with 12 bases between. CDR3 length: 13 residues. The CDR3 region is CASTSAPSDTQYF. CDR3 nucleotides: TGTGCCAGCACCTCCGCACCTTCAGATACGCAGTATTTT.

In this sample, this clonotype turned up many times. The chain combines TRBV9 with TRBJ1-2; D is possibly TRBD1 (6 bases). The CDR3 covers 14 residues. Germline assignment: CDR1 SGDLS and CDR2 YYNGEE. The germline V and J ends were trimmed by 2 bases and 6 bases, with 14 bases remaining between them. The CDR3 is CASSVWSGANGYTF. Here the CDR3 DNA reads TGTGCCAGCAGCGTCTGGTCAGGGGCGAATGGCTACACCTTC.

This clonotype was counted only a few times. This sequence joins TRBV6-1 and TRBJ2-2; 8 bases line up with TRBD2. The junction had 7 bases not matched to a gene; V was cut back by 10 bases and J by 3 bases. The CDR3 sequence is 14 residues long. CDR1 MNHNS and CDR2 SASEGT come from the germline V gene. In nucleotides, the CDR3 is TGTGCCACCCGGACTAGCAGGGACACCGGGGAGCTGTTTTTT. Translated, it gives CATRTSRDTGELFF.

This clonotype was counted ten times or more. The chain employs TRBV20-1 and TRBJ2-3; 9 bases map to TRBD1. From germline, CDR1 is DFQATT and CDR2 SNEGSKA (reference sequence). The V and J ends lost 6 bases and 4 bases, in that order; junction bases with no gene match: 8. The CDR3 is made up of 14 amino acids. The CDR3 bases are TGCAGTGCCTTGGGACAGGGAGGAGCAGATACGCAGTATTTT. It specifies CSALGQGGADTQYF.

In this sample, this clonotype turned up many times. This rearrangement joins TRBV28 to TRBJ1-6, with D tentatively TRBD1 (6 bases). Trimming removed 5 bases at V and 14 bases at J, with 16 bases between. Looked up from germline, CDR1 is MDHEN and CDR2 is SYDVKM. This CDR3 spans 13 amino acids. DNA for the CDR3: TGTGCCAGCAGTCTCGACGGGGAGGGGGCCCTCCACTTT. This codes for CASSLDGEGALHF.